The present TCR beta chain was sequenced within a study of CD8 T cells in ankylosing spondylitis (dated by TCRdb to about 2017). Looking at the study overall: The study set out to find disease-linked TCR variants by profiling T cell receptor beta repertoires in ankylosing spondylitis patients and healthy donors. The full study cohort comprised around 25 ankylosing spondylitis patients and approximately 100 healthy donors. Peripheral blood samples were taken, and synovial fluid was additionally collected from ankylosing spondylitis patients.

Comment on this clonotype: What antigen it recognizes has not been identified. No quality values exist for individual bases; no much larger clone is one base distant.

Sequenced using an Illumina HiSeq 2500. Quantitative 5'-RACE with molecular barcodes was used to prepare TCR beta libraries. The paper's processing steps were these. A new computational method, built on a probabilistic model of VDJ rearrangement, was used to identify disease-linked TCR variants. TCRdb trimmed the raw reads at Q25, called clones with MiXCR and kept productive beta chains. Every entry covers one CDR3 protein and lists the most common genes and DNA from its rows. These V and J calls rely on TCRdb rather than the paper's analysis. Recorded for this sample are more than 100,000 distinct CDR3 sequences; roughly 18% of them occurred a single time. The top ten constitute 30% to 35% of the sample. Overall study results and their limits: The disease-linked clones had a CD8+ phenotype and were found at relatively low frequencies in peripheral blood. Some motif variants were previously reported in synovial fluid and blood of reactive arthritis patients, suggesting common disease-initiation mechanisms. According to the report, matched synovial fluid samples from ankylosing spondylitis patients were significantly enriched for the disease-linked clones. Blood from ankylosing spondylitis patients appeared to be characterized by a TCR beta motif composed of several highly homologous amino acid variants.

Sequenced sample: blood, either unsorted or a sorted T cell fraction (not recorded which). The clonotype was recovered from a male donor with ankylosing spondylitis.

The CDR3 in this case is CASSPPGGFPPSEQYF. The DNA is as follows: TGTGCCAGCAGCCCCCCCGGGGGTTTCCCCCCTAGTGAGCAGTACTTC. This receptor chain uses TRBV7-9 and TRBJ2-7; perhaps TRBD2 is the D gene, with 6 bases matching. A distance of 24 bases separates the germline ends of V and J, which lose 5 bases and 7 bases respectively. Sequences SEHNR (CDR1) and FQNEAQ (CDR2) are obtained from the germline V gene (reference sequence). Taken from cysteine to phenylalanine, the CDR3 has 16 residues. The kept DNA is CDR3 alone, 48 bases in frame from the first base. Full variable domain (CDR3 extended with the reference TRBV7-9 and TRBJ2-7 proteins): DTGVSQNPRHKITKRGQNVTFRCDPISEHNRLYWYRQTLGQGPEFLTYFQNEAQLEKSRLLSDRFSAERPKGSFSTLEIQRTEQGDSAMYLCASSPPGGFPPSEQYFGPGTRLTVT.